These T cell receptor beta chains were read from a single sample in a study of blood T cell repertoires in COVID-19. This table comes from immunoSEQ multiplex PCR, and its TCRdb copy is limited to in-frame clones, with some not included. Of around 99,000 clones listed, approximately 84% are singletons. Sequencing was carried out using peripheral blood. The source is a human donor in a cohort sampled during active COVID-19. The CDR3 runs from the conserved cysteine through the conserved F or W. D genes are given only for firm matches. Clone size is not always given. Where it is, it says once, few, many or a class for expanded clones.

d_call: -
j_call: TRBJ2-2
clone_size: -
cdr3_length: 15
v_call: TRBV5-4
cdr3_aa: CASSLVGPVSGELFF
cdr3_nt: TGTGCCAGCAGCTTGGTTGGGCCTGTGTCCGGGGAGCTGTTTTTT

d_call: TRBD1
j_call: TRBJ1-5
clone_size: -
cdr3_length: 13
v_call: TRBV4-3
cdr3_aa: CASSQYRGEPQHF
cdr3_nt: TGCGCCAGCAGCCAGTACAGGGGTGAGCCCCAGCATTTT

d_call: -
j_call: TRBJ2-2
clone_size: once
cdr3_length: 18
v_call: TRBV4-3
cdr3_aa: CASSQDPRGSLDTGELFF
cdr3_nt: TGCGCCAGCAGCCAAGACCCACGGGGGAGTTTGGACACCGGGGAGCTGTTTTTT

d_call: TRBD1
j_call: TRBJ1-5
clone_size: few
cdr3_length: 16
v_call: TRBV12-5
cdr3_aa: CASGLVGTGSNQPQHF
cdr3_nt: TGTGCTAGTGGTTTGGTCGGGACAGGAAGCAATCAGCCCCAGCATTTT

d_call: -
j_call: TRBJ1-3
clone_size: once
cdr3_length: 14
v_call: TRBV19
cdr3_aa: CASSPGVTGNTIYF
cdr3_nt: TGTGCCAGTAGCCCGGGGGTAACTGGAAACACCATATATTTT

d_call: -
j_call: TRBJ1-2
clone_size: -
cdr3_length: 14
v_call: TRBV4-1
cdr3_aa: CASSQDGGGRGYTF
cdr3_nt: TGCGCCAGCAGCCAAGATGGGGGGGGCCGTGGCTACACCTTC

d_call: TRBD1
j_call: TRBJ1-1
clone_size: -
cdr3_length: 18
v_call: TRBV15
cdr3_aa: CATSRAPWGQAPYTEAFF
cdr3_nt: TGTGCCACCAGCAGGGCCCCGTGGGGACAGGCCCCTTACACTGAAGCTTTCTTT

d_call: TRBD1
j_call: TRBJ2-2
clone_size: few
cdr3_length: 16
v_call: TRBV7-2
cdr3_aa: CASSAQLGGRSGELFF
cdr3_nt: TGTGCCAGCAGCGCACAACTAGGGGGCCGATCCGGGGAGCTGTTTTTT

d_call: TRBD2
j_call: TRBJ2-1
clone_size: once
cdr3_length: 15
v_call: TRBV9
cdr3_aa: CASSVGLASYNEQFF
cdr3_nt: TGTGCCAGCAGCGTCGGACTAGCGTCTTACAATGAGCAGTTCTTC

d_call: -
j_call: TRBJ2-1
clone_size: -
cdr3_length: 14
v_call: TRBV19
cdr3_aa: CASSNQISYNEQFF
cdr3_nt: TGTGCCAGTAGTAACCAGATCTCCTACAATGAGCAGTTCTTC

d_call: -
j_call: TRBJ1-1
clone_size: once
cdr3_length: 15
v_call: TRBV18
cdr3_aa: CASSPSKGVGTEAFF
cdr3_nt: TGTGCCAGCTCACCCAGTAAGGGGGTGGGCACTGAAGCTTTCTTT

d_call: -
j_call: TRBJ2-3
clone_size: -
cdr3_length: 13
v_call: TRBV6-2/TRBV6-3
cdr3_aa: CASSYQTTDTQYF
cdr3_nt: TGTGCCAGCAGTTATCAGACAACAGATACGCAGTATTTT

d_call: -
j_call: TRBJ1-3
clone_size: once
cdr3_length: 16
v_call: TRBV11-3
cdr3_aa: CASSQWALNSGNTIYF
cdr3_nt: TGTGCCAGCAGCCAGTGGGCCCTCAACTCTGGAAACACCATATATTTT

d_call: -
j_call: TRBJ1-1
clone_size: -
cdr3_length: 15
v_call: TRBV9
cdr3_aa: CASSVSQGPGTEAFF
cdr3_nt: TGTGCCAGCAGCGTAAGCCAGGGGCCGGGGACTGAAGCTTTCTTT

d_call: -
j_call: TRBJ2-1
clone_size: -
cdr3_length: 11
v_call: TRBV25-1
cdr3_aa: CASSVGGPQFF
cdr3_nt: TGTGCCAGCAGTGTAGGGGGACCGCAGTTCTTC

d_call: TRBD1
j_call: TRBJ1-1
clone_size: -
cdr3_length: 17
v_call: TRBV7-2
cdr3_aa: CASRHPGTGGMNTEAFF
cdr3_nt: TGTGCCAGCAGGCACCCCGGGACAGGGGGAATGAACACTGAAGCTTTCTTT

d_call: TRBD2
j_call: TRBJ2-3
clone_size: -
cdr3_length: 14
v_call: TRBV9
cdr3_aa: CASSGLAATDTQYF
cdr3_nt: TGTGCCAGCAGCGGACTAGCGGCCACAGATACGCAGTATTTT

d_call: -
j_call: TRBJ1-2
clone_size: -
cdr3_length: 13
v_call: TRBV3-1/TRBV3-2
cdr3_aa: CASSQADMTGYTF
cdr3_nt: TGTGCCAGCAGCCAAGCTGACATGACCGGCTACACCTTC

d_call: -
j_call: TRBJ2-5
clone_size: -
cdr3_length: 16
v_call: TRBV4-3
cdr3_aa: CASSQEGTGAGETQYF
cdr3_nt: TGCGCCAGCAGCCAAGAAGGAACGGGAGCGGGAGAGACCCAGTACTTC

d_call: TRBD1
j_call: TRBJ1-1
clone_size: -
cdr3_length: 13
v_call: TRBV10-3
cdr3_aa: CAISRDRNTEAFF
cdr3_nt: TGTGCCATCAGTCGGGACAGGAACACTGAAGCTTTCTTT

d_call: TRBD2
j_call: TRBJ2-4
clone_size: -
cdr3_length: 20
v_call: TRBV14
cdr3_aa: CASSQATSGREKGAKNIQYF
cdr3_nt: TGTGCCAGCAGCCAGGCGACTAGCGGGAGGGAGAAGGGGGCCAAAAACATTCAGTACTTC

d_call: TRBD1
j_call: TRBJ1-4
clone_size: -
cdr3_length: 16
v_call: TRBV7-9
cdr3_aa: CASSPGGTGTNEKLFF
cdr3_nt: TGTGCCAGCAGCCCCGGGGGGACAGGGACTAATGAAAAACTGTTTTTT

d_call: -
j_call: TRBJ2-2
clone_size: -
cdr3_length: 16
v_call: TRBV4-3
cdr3_aa: CASSQERKGGIGELFF
cdr3_nt: TGCGCCAGCAGCCAAGAAAGGAAGGGGGGGATCGGGGAGCTGTTTTTT

d_call: TRBD2
j_call: TRBJ2-3
clone_size: -
cdr3_length: 14
v_call: TRBV19
cdr3_aa: CASSTSGGTDTQYF
cdr3_nt: TGTGCCAGTAGTACTAGCGGGGGGACAGATACGCAGTATTTT

d_call: TRBD1
j_call: TRBJ1-6
clone_size: -
cdr3_length: 15
v_call: TRBV6-1
cdr3_aa: CASSELNRGESPLHF
cdr3_nt: TGTGCCAGCAGTGAATTAAACAGGGGAGAGTCACCCCTCCACTTT

d_call: -
j_call: TRBJ1-3
clone_size: -
cdr3_length: 13
v_call: TRBV7-6
cdr3_aa: CASSLSLSNTIYF
cdr3_nt: TGTGCCAGCAGCTTAAGCCTGTCAAACACCATATATTTT

d_call: -
j_call: TRBJ2-1
clone_size: few
cdr3_length: 16
v_call: TRBV18
cdr3_aa: CASSPQGLTLTNEQFF
cdr3_nt: TGTGCCAGCTCACCACAGGGACTCACCTTGACAAATGAGCAGTTCTTC

d_call: -
j_call: TRBJ2-3
clone_size: -
cdr3_length: 16
v_call: TRBV10-3
cdr3_aa: CAISESLGAGPDTQYF
cdr3_nt: TGTGCCATCAGTGAATCGCTGGGAGCTGGGCCAGATACGCAGTATTTT

d_call: -
j_call: TRBJ1-1
clone_size: -
cdr3_length: 13
v_call: TRBV7-9
cdr3_aa: CASSSLGAAEAFF
cdr3_nt: TGTGCCAGCAGCTCTCTAGGGGCAGCGGAAGCTTTCTTT

d_call: TRBD1
j_call: TRBJ1-5
clone_size: -
cdr3_length: 16
v_call: TRBV28
cdr3_aa: CASSLPGQGSNQPQHF
cdr3_nt: TGTGCCAGCAGTTTACCGGGACAGGGCTCCAATCAGCCCCAGCATTTT

d_call: -
j_call: TRBJ1-2
clone_size: -
cdr3_length: 12
v_call: TRBV4-3
cdr3_aa: CASSHQTGGYTF
cdr3_nt: TGCGCCAGCAGCCACCAGACTGGGGGCTACACCTTC

d_call: -
j_call: TRBJ1-3
clone_size: -
cdr3_length: 14
v_call: TRBV4-2
cdr3_aa: CASSQGGAGNTIYF
cdr3_nt: TGTGCCAGCAGCCAAGGGGGGGCTGGAAACACCATATATTTT

d_call: -
j_call: TRBJ2-7
clone_size: once
cdr3_length: 13
v_call: TRBV19
cdr3_aa: CASSRMVADEQYF
cdr3_nt: TGTGCCAGTAGCCGAATGGTAGCTGACGAGCAGTACTTC

d_call: -
j_call: TRBJ1-2
clone_size: -
cdr3_length: 15
v_call: TRBV18
cdr3_aa: CASSPASTGTYGYTF
cdr3_nt: TGTGCCAGCTCACCCGCCTCTACAGGGACCTATGGCTACACCTTC

d_call: TRBD1
j_call: TRBJ2-3
clone_size: -
cdr3_length: 14
v_call: TRBV2
cdr3_aa: CASSEGQGTDTQYF
cdr3_nt: TGTGCCAGCAGTGAGGGACAGGGAACAGATACGCAGTATTTT

d_call: TRBD2
j_call: TRBJ2-5
clone_size: -
cdr3_length: 15
v_call: TRBV2
cdr3_aa: CASSGLAGERETQYF
cdr3_nt: TGTGCCAGCAGTGGTCTAGCGGGAGAACGAGAGACCCAGTACTTC